This TCR beta chain was recovered during a study of beta chain features in type 1 diabetes. V lost 4 bases, J lost 2 bases, and 10 bases lay in between. Germline CDR1 is SQVTM and CDR2 is ANQGSEA. The CDR3 contains 13 residues. Study conclusions and caveats: Junctions at VDJ sites from type 1 diabetes patients had fewer insertions and more deletions. Type 1 diabetes patients had TCRB CDR3s that were shorter (moderately but significantly so) in all four CD4+ subsets.

This clone has just a few counts. The antigen is not known. The investigators reverse transcribed all of the isolated RNA, so they sequenced expressed TCRB transcripts. This table comes from immunoSEQ multiplex PCR, and its TCRdb copy is limited to in-frame clones, with some not included. The sample records more than 250,000 clones, approximately 20% being singletons. The V and J genes are TRBV29-1 and TRBJ2-3; no definite D call. The TCR comes from a woman aged 35 to 49 with type 1 diabetes. Sequencing was carried out using naive CD4+ T cells from blood. The CDR3 nucleotides are TGCAGCGTTGTTGAACCCTACACAGATACGCAGTATTTT. This translates into CSVVEPYTDTQYF.